The clone carrying this T cell receptor (beta chain) was recorded at least ten times. What it binds is unknown. Looked up from germline, CDR1 is LNHDA and CDR2 is SQIVND (reference sequence). The CDR3 is 13 amino acids. V was cut by 8 bases and J by 3 bases, with 14 bases left in between. These data come from a study of T-cell reconstitution after alpha-beta-depleted transplantation in children. Study conclusions and caveats: In patients about two months after transplant, alpha-beta T cells reportedly arose from several hundred expanded graft clones. Certain patients had high TCRbeta diversity at day 60, and it came from recipient T cells and thymic progenitors that survived. Diversity and T-cell counts at one year after transplant derived mostly from new T cells.

The TCRbeta library incorporated unique molecular identifiers. One entry per CDR3 protein results from TCRdb running MiXCR on the PCR reads. The profile shows around 270,000 distinct CDR3 sequences, 9.5% to 13% of them singletons. This clonotype originated in a boy under three years old with acute myeloid leukemia, due to receive a stem cell transplant. This chain links TRBV19 with TRBJ2-7; no definite D call. This sample comprised PBMCs, obtained before TCRalphabeta/CD19-depleted stem cell transplant. This chain's CDR3 is CASSSGQIYEQYF. The CDR3 region has the DNA TGTGCCAGTTCATCGGGTCAGATCTACGAGCAGTACTTC. Based on the CDR3 plus reference TRBV19 and TRBJ2-7, the full variable domain is DGGITQSPKYLFRKEGQNVTLSCEQNLNHDAMYWYRQDPGQGLRLIYYSQIVNDFQKGDIAEGYSVSREKKESFPLTVTSAQKNPTAFYLCASSSGQIYEQYFGPGTRLTVT.